This T cell receptor beta chain is drawn from a study of cytomegalovirus exposure and HLA in healthy donors. Across the whole study: Earlier, 150 million to 200 million T cells were analyzed, and some 120 million unique TCR beta sequences were found among them. The study, taken as a whole, reports: Rare sequences made up most TCRs, while some public TCRs were found in many donors.

This clone has more than one count but fewer than ten. Its antigen is not identified. Healthy bone marrow donors made up the donor group. Both 60 Vbeta primers and 13 Jbeta primers went into the PCR. The assay was immunoSEQ multiplex PCR, and TCRdb's table has in-frame clones only and misses some. The profile shows some 190,000 clones, 79% of them singletons. CDR3 length equals 15 residues. The junction had 7 bases not matched to a gene; V was cut back by 6 bases and J by 5 bases. Germline CDR1 is ENHRY and CDR2 is SYGVKD. This clonotype was sampled from a woman between 50 and 59 years old in good health and CMV-seronegative. This chain links TRBV10-3 with TRBJ2-2; 9 bases align to TRBD1. The sample comprised PBMCs. The CDR3 region has the DNA TGTGCCATCAGCGCCACAGGGGGCGAGACCGGGGAGCTGTTTTTT. Translating it yields CAISATGGETGELFF.